The clone carrying this T cell receptor beta chain was seen more than once but under ten times. The junction does not match germline at one end; this may be a read error. This CDR3 comprises 17 residues. Looked up from germline, CDR1 is MNHNS and CDR2 is SASEGT. These data originate in a study of blood T cells in healthy people across ages. A second PCR of 7 to 11 cycles used a sample-barcoded 5' primer and a J-beta primer mix. Via MiXCR, TCRdb re-called the 5' RACE reads, giving one row per CDR3 protein. The sample contains approximately 780,000 distinct CDR3 sequences, under 30% of which appear only once. This sample also appeared in a second study, on T cells of mothers and their children.

The specimen sequenced was blood. The clonotype comes from a boy younger than 18 in good health. The chain combines TRBV6-1 with TRBJ2-6; D may be TRBD1 (6 bases). The CDR3 region has the DNA TGTGCCGGCAGTGAAGGGACATTAAACTCTGGGGCCAACGTCCTGACTTTC. Translation gives CAGSEGTLNSGANVLTF.